This T cell receptor beta chain emerged from a study of blood T cell repertoires in COVID-19. Study overall: Collection of acute and convalescent COVID-19 samples took place in the United States, Italy and Spain.

CDR1 is SGHTA, CDR2 FQGTGA, per germline. V lost 3 bases to trimming and J lost 5 bases, with 13 bases between them. The length of the CDR3 is 14 residues. TCRdb's copy holds only in-frame clones and misses some; the assay was immunoSEQ multiplex PCR. The data contain more than 85,000 clones, 85% to 95% of them singletons. This TCR came from a man aged 55 to 70 with acute or convalescent COVID-19. The chain recombines TRBV7-3 with TRBJ1-1; D gene uncertain. Sequencing was done on a sample of peripheral blood. The CDR3 region has the DNA TGTGCCAGCAGCTTTCGAGGCGAGGGAACTGAAGCTTTCTTT. Its translation is CASSFRGEGTEAFF.